This T cell receptor beta chain was sequenced for a study of blood T cell repertoires in COVID-19. The protocol was immunoSEQ multiplex PCR, while the TCRdb copy is restricted to in-frame clones and leaves out a portion. Here the sample spans 300,000 to 350,000 clones, approximately 88% being singletons. The junction had 11 bases not matched to a gene; V was cut back by 5 bases and J by 4 bases. Germline CDR1 SGHVS, CDR2 FQNEAQ. The CDR3 runs 16 residues. Specimen: PBMCs or T cells enriched from blood (not recorded which). The chain recombines TRBV7-8 with TRBJ2-3; 8 positions agree with TRBD2. This sequence was found in a man aged 25-45 years who had recovered from COVID-19. The CDR3 DNA sequence: TGTGCCAGCAGCCCCCGACTGGCGGGGGGCCCAGATACGCAGTATTTT. Translated, it gives CASSPRLAGGPDTQYF. The full variable domain, in which reference TRBV7-8 and TRBJ2-3 provide the parts outside the CDR3, is GAGVSQSPRYKVAKRGQDVALRCDPISGHVSLFWYQQALGQGPEFLTYFQNEAQLDKSGLPSDRFFAERPEGSVSTLKIQRTQQEDSAVYLCASSPRLAGGPDTQYFGPGTRLTVL.